One and the same sample provided the 8 T cell receptor beta chains below, sequenced in a study of CD8 T cell repertoires and HIV-1 epitope variants. No antigens are known for them. TCRdb's table, derived via immunoSEQ multiplex PCR, lists solely in-frame clones and lacks some. This sample has around 5,000 clones, with roughly 65% found just once. Sequenced input: cultured CD8+ T cells derived from PBMCs. Receptor source: a male donor with HIV.

This chain uses TRBV7-9 with TRBJ2-1, with 10 positions matching TRBD2. Germline V CDR1 and CDR2: SEHNR, FQNEAQ (reference sequence). The V segment lost 5 bases and the J segment 1 base; nucleotides outside the gene matches: 2. The CDR3 has 15 amino acids. CDR3 bases: TGTGCCAGCAGCGGGACTAGCGAGTCCTACAATGAGCAGTTCTTC. The encoded protein is CASSGTSESYNEQFF.

This clone was seen a few times. The V gene is TRBV7-2, the J gene TRBJ1-1; 7 positions agree with TRBD1. The V segment lost 2 bases and the J segment 4 bases; nucleotides outside the gene matches: 4. The CDR3 is made up of 14 amino acids. Germline values: CDR1 SGHTA, CDR2 FQGNSA. The CDR3: CASSLRGLTTEAFF. The DNA of the CDR3 is TGTGCCAGCAGCTTAAGGGGGCTTACCACTGAAGCTTTCTTT.

The DNA of the CDR3 is TGTGCCAGCAGTCCAAGACAGAAGGGTGGTGGCTACACCTTC. This gives the protein CASSPRQKGGGYTF. This chain links TRBV27 with TRBJ1-2, with TRBD1 as a possible D gene (5 bases). The CDR3 extends over 14 amino acids. Germline CDR1 reads MNHEY; CDR2 reads SMNVEV (reference sequence). With 5 bases removed from V and 7 bases from J, the gap between germline ends came to 17 bases.

The rearrangement joins TRBV5-6 to TRBJ2-7; TRBD2 matches at 8 bases. There are 14 residues in the CDR3. V dropped 0 bases and J dropped 5; count of bases not matched to a gene: 4. The germline V gene encodes CDR1 SGHDT and CDR2 YYEEEE. CDR3 bases: TGTGCCAGCAGCTTGGGCGGGGGGAACAACGAGCAGTACTTC. This codes for CASSLGGGNNEQYF.

In this sample, this clone turned up a few times. The chain recombines TRBV6-6 with TRBJ1-2; perhaps TRBD1 as D (6 bases). CDR3 length equals 13 residues. Germline values: CDR1 MNHNY, CDR2 SVGAGI (reference sequence). V was shortened by 3 bases and J by 12 bases, with 17 bases between the two germline ends. The DNA of the CDR3 is TGTGCCAGCAGTTATGGGAGGGGGGACGTGGACACCTTC. It codes for CASSYGRGDVDTF.

The chain has TRBV10-2 and TRBJ2-3, with D maybe TRBD2 (5 bases). V was clipped by 3 bases and J by 2 bases, with 18 bases between them. The CDR3 consists of 17 residues. The germline gives CDR1 WSHSY, CDR2 SAAADI. The CDR3 DNA is TGCGCCAGCAGTGACGGGAATAGCGAGAGCTTCACAGATACGCAGTATTTT. Amino acid sequence: CASSDGNSESFTDTQYF.

The rearrangement links TRBV28 to TRBJ2-5; TRBD1 matches 8 bases. V trimming: 4 bases; J trimming: 3 bases; junction bases outside the gene matches: 7. This CDR3 has 15 amino acids. Germline V gene sequence: CDR1 MDHEN, CDR2 SYDVKM. DNA for the CDR3: TGTGCCAGCAGTTCCCCTGGACAGGGAGAAGAGACCCAGTACTTC. As protein: CASSSPGQGEETQYF.

The rearrangement joins TRBV7-9 to TRBJ2-7; TRBD1 matches 7 bases. Germline CDR1 SEHNR, CDR2 FQNEAQ (reference sequence). Germline trimming cut 5 bases from V and 5 bases from J; bases unmatched to any gene: 9. There are 14 residues in the CDR3. The CDR3 loop is CASSLDRSINEQYF. CDR3 nucleotide sequence: TGTGCCAGCAGCCTGGACAGGTCAATCAACGAGCAGTACTTC.